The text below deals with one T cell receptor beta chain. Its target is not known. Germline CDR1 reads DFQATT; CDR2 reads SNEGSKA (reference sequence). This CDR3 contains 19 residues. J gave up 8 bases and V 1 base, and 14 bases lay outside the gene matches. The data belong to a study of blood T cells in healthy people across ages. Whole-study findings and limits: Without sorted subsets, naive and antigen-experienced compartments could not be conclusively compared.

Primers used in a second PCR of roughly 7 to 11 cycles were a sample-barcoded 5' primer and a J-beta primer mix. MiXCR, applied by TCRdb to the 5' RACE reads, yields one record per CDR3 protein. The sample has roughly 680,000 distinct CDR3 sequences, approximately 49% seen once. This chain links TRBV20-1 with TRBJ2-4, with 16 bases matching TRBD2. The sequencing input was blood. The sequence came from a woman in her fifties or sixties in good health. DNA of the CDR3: TGCAGTGCTAGAGCCCCCCCCGGGACTAGCGGGAGGGTTACGTACATTCAGTACTTC. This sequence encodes CSARAPPGTSGRVTYIQYF.